A selection of T cell receptor beta chains follows, all from one sample in a study of T cell repertoires in cytomegalovirus infection. TCRdb reanalysed the reads using MiXCR and keeps one entry per CDR3 protein. The sample has about 700,000 distinct CDR3 sequences, around 30% seen once; the top ten hold roughly 18%. For these TCRs, the target antigens are not known. The material was cultured PBMCs, obtained from culture after CMV antigen stimulation. These receptors came from a human donor in good health (CMV status not recorded). Some clones in this sample may be carry-over from other donors' samples. Both conserved end residues are part of each CDR3. The D gene is left open where the match is weak. Rows give clone size only sometimes, using once, few, many, or a class for an expanded clone.

cdr3_aa: CASSYSTFKPNQPQHF; cdr3_nt: TGTGCCAGCAGTTACTCGACGTTCAAGCCCAATCAGCCCCAGCATTTT; d_call: NA; clone_size: few; v_call: TRBV6-6; j_call: TRBJ1-5
cdr3_aa: CASSSSWGQEQYF; cdr3_nt: TGTGCCAGCAGTTCGTCATGGGGGCAAGAGCAGTACTTC; d_call: NA; clone_size: NA; v_call: TRBV12-3/TRBV12-4; j_call: TRBJ2-7
cdr3_aa: CASSQPLGAGLHNEQFF; cdr3_nt: TGTGCCAGCAGCCAACCCCTCGGAGCGGGGCTCCACAATGAGCAGTTCTTC; d_call: TRBD2; clone_size: few; v_call: TRBV4-2; j_call: TRBJ2-1
cdr3_aa: CASSYRLRRGGDTQYF; cdr3_nt: TGTGCCAGCAGCTACCGTCTCCGGCGGGGGGGAGATACGCAGTATTTT; d_call: TRBD2; clone_size: few; v_call: TRBV7-2; j_call: TRBJ2-3
cdr3_aa: CASSPRTYPDTQYF; cdr3_nt: TGTGCCAGCAGCCCTCGGACTTACCCAGATACGCAGTATTTT; d_call: NA; clone_size: NA; v_call: TRBV7-6; j_call: TRBJ2-3
cdr3_aa: CASGRVLMKPQHF; cdr3_nt: TGTGCCAGCGGGCGGGTCCTCATGAAGCCCCAGCATTTT; d_call: NA; clone_size: NA; v_call: TRBV28; j_call: TRBJ1-5
cdr3_aa: CASSYGERRLNTEAFF; cdr3_nt: TGTGCCAGCAGTTACGGGGAGAGGCGTTTGAACACTGAAGCTTTCTTT; d_call: NA; clone_size: NA; v_call: TRBV6-2/TRBV6-3; j_call: TRBJ1-1
cdr3_aa: CASSQGGTVYQPQHF; cdr3_nt: TGCGCCAGCAGCCAGGGAGGGACAGTCTATCAGCCCCAGCATTTT; d_call: TRBD1; clone_size: NA; v_call: TRBV4-1; j_call: TRBJ1-5
cdr3_aa: CASSQSLGTSEAYEQYF; cdr3_nt: TGCGCCAGCAGCCAATCTCTAGGGACTAGCGAGGCCTACGAGCAGTACTTC; d_call: TRBD2; clone_size: few; v_call: TRBV4-1; j_call: TRBJ2-7
cdr3_aa: CASSPQDSGNTIYF; cdr3_nt: TGTGCCAGCTCGCCGCAGGACTCTGGAAACACCATATATTTT; d_call: NA; clone_size: NA; v_call: TRBV18; j_call: TRBJ1-3
cdr3_aa: CASSPLAGGQQTQYF; cdr3_nt: TGTGCCAGCAGCCCTTTAGCGGGGGGGCAGCAGACCCAGTACTTC; d_call: TRBD2; clone_size: few; v_call: TRBV7-2; j_call: TRBJ2-5
cdr3_aa: CASARGDTQYF; cdr3_nt: TGTGCCAGTGCCCGAGGAGATACGCAGTATTTT; d_call: NA; clone_size: few; v_call: TRBV6-6; j_call: TRBJ2-3
cdr3_aa: CASSLPGARGELFF; cdr3_nt: TGTGCCAGCAGCCTGCCCGGAGCGCGCGGGGAGCTGTTTTTT; d_call: NA; clone_size: once; v_call: TRBV5-4; j_call: TRBJ2-2
cdr3_aa: CASSHLGDMGTNTEAFF; cdr3_nt: TGTGCCAGCAGCCATCTTGGGGACATGGGGACTAACACTGAAGCTTTCTTT; d_call: NA; clone_size: few; v_call: TRBV4-2; j_call: TRBJ1-1
cdr3_aa: CASTWGDEQFF; cdr3_nt: TGTGCCAGCACCTGGGGGGATGAGCAGTTCTTC; d_call: NA; clone_size: NA; v_call: TRBV12-3/TRBV12-4; j_call: TRBJ2-1
cdr3_aa: CASSPRGLGPYNEQFF; cdr3_nt: TGTGCCAGTAGCCCGCGCGGACTAGGACCTTACAATGAGCAGTTCTTC; d_call: TRBD2; clone_size: NA; v_call: TRBV19; j_call: TRBJ2-1
cdr3_aa: CASSYRGEYTQYF; cdr3_nt: TGTGCCAGCAGCTATAGGGGGGAGTATACGCAGTATTTT; d_call: NA; clone_size: many; v_call: TRBV7-2; j_call: TRBJ2-3
cdr3_aa: CASSSSLGAYQPQHF; cdr3_nt: TGTGCCAGCTCATCCTCCTTGGGGGCGTACCAGCCCCAGCATTTT; d_call: NA; clone_size: NA; v_call: TRBV18; j_call: TRBJ1-5
cdr3_aa: CSAHGPGGSDTEAFF; cdr3_nt: TGCAGTGCCCATGGACCCGGAGGGTCGGACACTGAAGCTTTCTTT; d_call: NA; clone_size: NA; v_call: TRBV20-1; j_call: TRBJ1-1
cdr3_aa: CASSHAWTGLSNQPQHF; cdr3_nt: TGTGCCAGCAGTCACGCCTGGACAGGGCTCAGCAATCAGCCCCAGCATTTT; d_call: TRBD1; clone_size: NA; v_call: TRBV6-2/TRBV6-3; j_call: TRBJ1-5
cdr3_aa: CASSSPGQVYEQYF; cdr3_nt: TGTGCCAGCAGCTCACCGGGACAGGTCTACGAGCAGTACTTC; d_call: TRBD1; clone_size: NA; v_call: TRBV7-9; j_call: TRBJ2-7
cdr3_aa: CASSPSPTGRGQYTEAFF; cdr3_nt: TGTGCCAGCAGCCCTTCACCGACAGGACGTGGGCAGTACACTGAAGCTTTCTTT; d_call: NA; clone_size: few; v_call: TRBV4-2; j_call: TRBJ1-1
cdr3_aa: CASSFGQSSYEQYF; cdr3_nt: TGTGCCAGCAGCTTCGGACAGAGCTCCTACGAGCAGTACTTC; d_call: NA; clone_size: many; v_call: TRBV7-2; j_call: TRBJ2-7
cdr3_aa: CASGTELAGFSETQYF; cdr3_nt: TGTGCTAGTGGTACTGAACTAGCGGGGTTTTCGGAGACCCAGTACTTC; d_call: TRBD2; clone_size: few; v_call: TRBV12-5; j_call: TRBJ2-5
cdr3_aa: CSARGTGRTGELFF; cdr3_nt: TGCAGTGCTAGAGGGACTGGACGTACCGGGGAGCTGTTTTTT; d_call: NA; clone_size: few; v_call: TRBV20-1; j_call: TRBJ2-2
cdr3_aa: CASSLPGLAGGRLLEQYF; cdr3_nt: TGTGCCAGCAGCTTGCCGGGACTAGCGGGGGGGCGATTACTCGAGCAGTACTTC; d_call: TRBD2; clone_size: NA; v_call: TRBV7-2; j_call: TRBJ2-7
cdr3_aa: CASSGRDEKLFF; cdr3_nt: TGTGCCAGCAGTGGCAGGGATGAAAAACTGTTTTTT; d_call: NA; clone_size: NA; v_call: TRBV7-3; j_call: TRBJ1-4
cdr3_aa: CASSPRAGYGYTF; cdr3_nt: TGTGCCAGTAGCCCCAGGGCGGGTTATGGCTACACCTTC; d_call: NA; clone_size: few; v_call: TRBV19; j_call: TRBJ1-2
cdr3_aa: CASSPNLREARYGYTF; cdr3_nt: TGTGCCAGCAGCCCTAATCTGAGGGAGGCCCGCTATGGCTACACCTTC; d_call: NA; clone_size: NA; v_call: TRBV11-2; j_call: TRBJ1-2
cdr3_aa: CASSFPGSQETQYF; cdr3_nt: TGCGCCAGCTCCTTCCCCGGATCCCAAGAGACCCAGTACTTC; d_call: NA; clone_size: few; v_call: TRBV5-1; j_call: TRBJ2-5
cdr3_aa: CASSRIVQRWYSEAFF; cdr3_nt: TGCGCCAGCAGTCGTATCGTCCAGCGGTGGTACTCTGAAGCTTTCTTT; d_call: NA; clone_size: NA; v_call: TRBV23-1; j_call: TRBJ1-1
cdr3_aa: CASSWSGYSEQYF; cdr3_nt: TGTGCCAGCAGCTGGTCCGGGTACAGCGAGCAGTACTTC; d_call: NA; clone_size: many; v_call: TRBV7-2; j_call: TRBJ2-7
cdr3_aa: CAISVRGGGRMNTEAFF; cdr3_nt: TGTGCCATCAGTGTCAGGGGGGGGGGACGGATGAACACTGAAGCTTTCTTT; d_call: TRBD1; clone_size: NA; v_call: TRBV10-3; j_call: TRBJ1-1
cdr3_aa: CATHRGLSNEQFF; cdr3_nt: TGTGCCACCCACAGGGGGCTCTCCAATGAGCAGTTCTTC; d_call: TRBD1; clone_size: NA; v_call: TRBV6-2/TRBV6-3; j_call: TRBJ2-1
cdr3_aa: CASSIRLSGRWPDTQYF; cdr3_nt: TGTGCCAGCAGCATCCGGCTCTCTGGGCGGTGGCCAGATACGCAGTATTTT; d_call: NA; clone_size: NA; v_call: TRBV7-9; j_call: TRBJ2-3
cdr3_aa: CASSSSAAGTYEQYF; cdr3_nt: TGTGCCAGCAGTTCGTCGGCGGCAGGAACCTACGAGCAGTACTTC; d_call: NA; clone_size: many; v_call: TRBV6-2/TRBV6-3; j_call: TRBJ2-7
cdr3_aa: CASSPAGFEAFF; cdr3_nt: TGTGCCAGCAGCCCCGCTGGGTTTGAAGCTTTCTTT; d_call: NA; clone_size: NA; v_call: TRBV7-9; j_call: TRBJ1-1
cdr3_aa: CASSLLGRWEGTQYF; cdr3_nt: TGTGCCAGCAGCTTACTTGGTCGGTGGGAGGGGACCCAGTACTTC; d_call: TRBD2; clone_size: NA; v_call: TRBV7-2; j_call: TRBJ2-5
cdr3_aa: CASSSWGGQNLQRPQHF; cdr3_nt: TGTGCCAGCAGCTCCTGGGGGGGGCAGAACCTTCAAAGGCCCCAGCATTTT; d_call: NA; clone_size: NA; v_call: TRBV14; j_call: TRBJ1-5
cdr3_aa: CASSFDSEAFF; cdr3_nt: TGTGCCAGCAGTTTCGACAGTGAAGCTTTCTTT; d_call: NA; clone_size: few; v_call: TRBV28; j_call: TRBJ1-1
cdr3_aa: CASGGTSLETQYF; cdr3_nt: TGTGCCAGCGGGGGGACTAGCTTGGAGACCCAGTACTTC; d_call: TRBD2; clone_size: NA; v_call: TRBV2; j_call: TRBJ2-5
cdr3_aa: CASSVMTTGELFF; cdr3_nt: TGTGCCAGCAGTGTAATGACCACCGGGGAGCTGTTTTTT; d_call: NA; clone_size: NA; v_call: TRBV6-5; j_call: TRBJ2-2
cdr3_aa: CASSKVAANEKLFF; cdr3_nt: TGTGCCAGCAGTAAGGTAGCGGCTAATGAAAAACTGTTTTTT; d_call: NA; clone_size: few; v_call: TRBV6-1; j_call: TRBJ1-4
cdr3_aa: CASSLSGEPGNTIYF; cdr3_nt: TGTGCCAGCAGCCTCTCGGGGGAGCCCGGAAACACCATATATTTT; d_call: NA; clone_size: few; v_call: TRBV27; j_call: TRBJ1-3
cdr3_aa: CASSLAVPDTQYF; cdr3_nt: TGTGCCAGCAGCTTAGCGGTCCCAGATACGCAGTATTTT; d_call: NA; clone_size: NA; v_call: TRBV7-8; j_call: TRBJ2-3
cdr3_aa: CASSPTSGGARDTQYF; cdr3_nt: TGTGCCAGCAGCCCGACTAGCGGGGGGGCGAGGGATACGCAGTATTTT; d_call: TRBD2; clone_size: NA; v_call: TRBV7-8; j_call: TRBJ2-3
cdr3_aa: CASSLEAVSPLHF; cdr3_nt: TGTGCCAGCAGCTTAGAGGCGGTTTCACCCCTCCACTTT; d_call: NA; clone_size: few; v_call: TRBV7-9; j_call: TRBJ1-6
cdr3_aa: CASSLTPSNTGELFF; cdr3_nt: TGTGCCAGCAGCCTCACCCCATCGAACACCGGGGAGCTGTTTTTT; d_call: NA; clone_size: few; v_call: TRBV7-2; j_call: TRBJ2-2
cdr3_aa: CASSALSGGGTGELFF; cdr3_nt: TGTGCCAGCAGCGCACTTAGCGGGGGGGGCACCGGGGAGCTGTTTTTT; d_call: TRBD2; clone_size: NA; v_call: TRBV2; j_call: TRBJ2-2
cdr3_aa: CASSQRPGSRGTYEQYF; cdr3_nt: TGTGCCAGCAGCCAAAGACCAGGCTCCAGGGGAACCTACGAGCAGTACTTC; d_call: NA; clone_size: NA; v_call: TRBV6-2/TRBV6-3; j_call: TRBJ2-7
cdr3_aa: CASSRTEVSNEKLFF; cdr3_nt: TGCGCCAGCAGCCGGACAGAAGTCTCTAATGAAAAACTGTTTTTT; d_call: NA; clone_size: NA; v_call: TRBV4-1; j_call: TRBJ1-4
cdr3_aa: CASTPTQVANYGYTF; cdr3_nt: TGTGCCAGCACCCCAACCCAGGTAGCTAACTATGGCTACACCTTC; d_call: NA; clone_size: NA; v_call: TRBV7-9; j_call: TRBJ1-2
cdr3_aa: CASSRGSRGSSYNSPLHF; cdr3_nt: TGTGCCAGCAGCCGCGGGTCCCGGGGGAGCTCCTATAATTCACCCCTCCACTTT; d_call: NA; clone_size: NA; v_call: TRBV7-8; j_call: TRBJ1-6
cdr3_aa: CASNRRGSTDTQYF; cdr3_nt: TGTGCCAGCAATAGACGGGGTAGCACAGATACGCAGTATTTT; d_call: NA; clone_size: NA; v_call: TRBV12-3/TRBV12-4; j_call: TRBJ2-3
cdr3_aa: CASSLGPYEQFF; cdr3_nt: TGTGCCAGCAGCCTGGGACCCTATGAGCAGTTCTTC; d_call: NA; clone_size: NA; v_call: TRBV3-1; j_call: TRBJ2-1
cdr3_aa: CVLRPDTEAFF; cdr3_nt: TGTGTCCTAAGGCCAGACACTGAAGCTTTCTTT; d_call: NA; clone_size: NA; v_call: TRBV7-6; j_call: TRBJ1-1
cdr3_aa: CATSREGATYEQYF; cdr3_nt: TGTGCCACCAGCAGAGAAGGGGCTACCTACGAGCAGTACTTC; d_call: NA; clone_size: NA; v_call: TRBV15; j_call: TRBJ2-7